This TCR beta chain comes out of a study of identical twins. Overall study findings and caveats: In monozygotic twins, models underestimated the sharing of out-of-frame TCR alpha. The more abundant beta clonotypes in cord blood had fewer insertions, and memory repertoires did not show this.

This CDR3 region has 13 residues. V lost 3 bases to trimming and J lost 3 bases; unmatched junction nucleotides: 1. The germline CDR1 and CDR2 sequences are ENHRY and SYGVKD. This clonotype turned up a few times. Its antigen is undetermined. TCRdb passed the 5' RACE reads through MiXCR, listing each CDR3 protein once. In the table there are nearly 900,000 distinct CDR3 sequences, roughly an eighth of which are singletons. The same sample was also studied in work on yellow fever vaccine responses in identical twins.

The clonotype was recovered from a woman in her late teens or twenties in good health. This chain links TRBV10-3 with TRBJ2-5; 7 bases map to TRBD2. The sequenced sample consisted of PBMCs. The CDR3 here is CAISDGGKETQYF. CDR3 nucleotides: TGTGCCATCAGTGACGGGGGGAAAGAGACCCAGTACTTC.